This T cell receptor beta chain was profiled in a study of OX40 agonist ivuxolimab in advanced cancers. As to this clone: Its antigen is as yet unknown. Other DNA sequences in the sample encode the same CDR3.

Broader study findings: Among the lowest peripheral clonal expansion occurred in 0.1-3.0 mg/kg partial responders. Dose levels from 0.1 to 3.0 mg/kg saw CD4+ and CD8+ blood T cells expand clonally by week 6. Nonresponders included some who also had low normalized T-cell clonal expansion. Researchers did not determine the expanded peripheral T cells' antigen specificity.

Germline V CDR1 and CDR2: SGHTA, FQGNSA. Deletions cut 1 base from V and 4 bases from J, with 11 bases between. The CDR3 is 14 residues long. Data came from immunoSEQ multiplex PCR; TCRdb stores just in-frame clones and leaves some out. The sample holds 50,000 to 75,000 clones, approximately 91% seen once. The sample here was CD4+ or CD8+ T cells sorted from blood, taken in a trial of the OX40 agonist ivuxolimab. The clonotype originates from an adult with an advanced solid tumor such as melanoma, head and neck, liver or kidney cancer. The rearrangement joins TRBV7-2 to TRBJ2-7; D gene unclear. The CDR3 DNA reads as TGTGCCAGCAGCTTAGGACGGACGGATTACGAGCAGTACTTC. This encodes CASSLGRTDYEQYF. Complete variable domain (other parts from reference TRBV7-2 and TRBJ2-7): GAGVSQSPSNKVTEKGKDVELRCDPISGHTALYWYRQSLGQGLEFLIYFQGNSAPDKSGLPSDRFSAERTGGSVSTLTIQRTQQEDSAVYLCASSLGRTDYEQYFGPGTRLTVT.